These 31 T cell receptor beta chains were all obtained from the same sample, sequenced in a study of blood T cell repertoires in COVID-19 (dated by TCRdb to 2020 to 2022). Library preparation was by the immunoSEQ multiplex PCR assay. TCRdb stores this immuneACCESS table with in-frame sequences only. Part of the clones is absent; in the studies checked, under half of the shortfall reflects unresolved V genes, and no reason is known for the rest. In all, the sample holds approximately 210,000 clones, and around nine tenths of those were seen once. Roughly 5.6% of the sample is held by the ten biggest clonotypes. The sample comprised peripheral blood. The receptors stem from a woman in her thirties or forties who had recovered from COVID-19.

The chain uses TRBV9 and TRBJ2-5, with D perhaps matching TRBD1 or TRBD2 (9 bases each). CDR1 is SGDLS and CDR2 is YYNGEE in the germline V gene. The V gene lost 2 bases and the J gene lost 2 bases, with 28 bases spanning the gap. The CDR3 has 20 amino acids. CDR3 region: CASSVLPGQGAGGRQETQYF. The DNA for the CDR3 is TGTGCCAGCAGCGTTCTTCCGGGACAGGGAGCGGGAGGTCGTCAAGAGACCCAGTACTTC.

This clone has only one observation. The rearrangement links TRBV3-1 (or the pseudogene TRBV3-2) to TRBJ2-1; D might be TRBD1 (6 bases). Germline assignment: CDR1 LGHDT and CDR2 YNNKEL (reference sequence). The ends were cut back, 2 bases at V and 9 bases at J, with 11 bases in the middle. The CDR3 covers 13 residues. Written as DNA, the CDR3 is TGTGCCAGCAGCCAATCCGAGGGGGTTGAGCAGTTCTTC. Its translation: CASSQSEGVEQFF.

CDR3 amino acids: CSASGQTDTQYF. In DNA, the CDR3 is TGCAGTGCTAGTGGGCAGACAGATACGCAGTATTTT. This rearrangement joins TRBV20-1 to TRBJ2-3, with unresolved D. This CDR3 is built from 12 residues. Between the trimmed V and J ends, which lost 3 bases and 3 bases, there was a span of 7 bases. The germline CDR1 and CDR2 sequences are DFQATT and SNEGSKA (reference sequence).

The table lists this clone with a count of one. The V call is TRBV11-2, the J call TRBJ2-3; the match to TRBD2 covers 7 bases. Per germline, CDR1 SGHAT and CDR2 FQNNGV. CDR3 length equals 15 residues. V gave up 5 bases and J gave up 3 bases; unmatched junction bases: 8. CDR3 DNA sequence: TGTGCCAGCAGCCCATTGAGCGGGATGACAGATACGCAGTATTTT. This sequence encodes CASSPLSGMTDTQYF.

For the CDR3, the DNA is TGTGCCAGCAGTATACTAGCGCTAGACACAGATACGCAGTATTTT. Amino acids: CASSILALDTDTQYF. V gene TRBV5-5 combines with J gene TRBJ2-3; TRBD2 agrees at 7 bases. This CDR3 is 15 amino acids long. In germline, CDR1 is SGHKS, CDR2 YYEKEE (reference sequence). Trimming at V came to 5 bases and at J to 2 bases, leaving 8 bases not matched to a gene.

The chain has TRBV6-2 or TRBV6-3 and TRBJ1-1; D is undetermined. Trimming removed 2 bases from V and 4 bases from J, with 8 bases in between. This CDR3 has 13 residues. Germline CDR1 MNHEY, CDR2 SVGEGT. The CDR3: CASSYVAGTEAFF. Here the CDR3 DNA reads TGTGCCAGCAGTTACGTTGCCGGCACTGAAGCTTTCTTT.

The chain has TRBV4-3 and TRBJ2-2, with TRBD2 matching over 10 bases. This CDR3 is built from 15 residues. The ends lost 4 bases at V and 5 bases at J; junction bases unmatched: 4. CDR1 is LGHNA, CDR2 YSLEER, per germline. CDR3 sequence (DNA): TGCGCCAGCAGCCCTACTAGCGGGGTAACCGGGGAGCTGTTTTTT. Encoded protein: CASSPTSGVTGELFF.

This clone was recorded once. This sequence joins TRBV7-8 and TRBJ2-7; 10 bases are a match to TRBD1. V was clipped by 0 bases and J by 3 bases; unmatched bases: 11. The CDR3 is 18 amino acids. Germline CDR1 SGHVS, CDR2 FQNEAQ. This chain's CDR3 is CASSLALGDRGTRYEQYF. CDR3 nucleotide sequence: TGTGCCAGCAGCTTAGCACTGGGGGACAGGGGAACCCGCTACGAGCAGTACTTC.

This clone was found a few times. The V gene is TRBV30, the J gene TRBJ2-7, with D perhaps matching TRBD2 (7 bases). Germline CDR1 GTSNPN, CDR2 SVGIG (reference sequence). The CDR3 contains 13 residues. Deletions cut 0 bases from V and 5 bases from J, with 11 bases between. CDR3 region: CAWSVGGRNEQYF. CDR3 DNA: TGTGCCTGGAGTGTGGGGGGGCGCAACGAGCAGTACTTC.

This chain links TRBV27 with TRBJ2-3; 13 positions agree with TRBD2. With 10 bases clipped from V and 2 bases from J, the junction kept 6 bases outside the gene matches. The CDR3 is 15 residues long. The germline CDR1 and CDR2 sequences are MNHEY and SMNVEV (reference sequence). CDR3 sequence (DNA): TGTGCCACCTGGGGACTAGCGGGGTTCACAGATACGCAGTATTTT. Translation: CATWGLAGFTDTQYF.

This clone was picked up one time. The chain is built from TRBV7-2 and TRBJ1-2; D might be TRBD1 (5 bases). Between the trimmed V and J ends, which lost 1 base and 5 bases, there was a span of 8 bases. The CDR3 runs to 13 residues. The germline CDR1 and CDR2 sequences are SGHTA and FQGNSA. CDR3 region: CASSLGSGYGYTF. The CDR3 DNA is TGTGCCAGCAGCTTAGGGTCAGGGTATGGCTACACCTTC.

This chain uses TRBV28 with TRBJ2-2, with D hard to call. The CDR3 sequence is 16 residues long. In germline, CDR1 is MDHEN, CDR2 SYDVKM. V lost 3 bases, J lost 3 bases, and 14 bases lay in between. In nucleotides, the CDR3 is TGTGCCAGCAGTTTCTTTAGTCTTACGGACACCGGGGAGCTGTTTTTT. Its translation is CASSFFSLTDTGELFF.

This sequence joins TRBV7-9 and TRBJ2-7; TRBD2 is a possible D gene (6 bases). The V end lost 5 bases, the J end lost 1 base, and 21 bases lay between the germline ends. The CDR3 contains 17 residues. CDR1 SEHNR and CDR2 FQNEAQ come from the germline V gene (reference sequence). CDR3 DNA: TGTGCCAGCAGCCCGCCTGTCCCGACTAGTGGTTCCTACGAGCAGTACTTC. Protein product: CASSPPVPTSGSYEQYF. The complete variable domain, with remaining parts taken from reference TRBV7-9 and TRBJ2-7, reads DTGVSQNPRHKITKRGQNVTFRCDPISEHNRLYWYRQTLGQGPEFLTYFQNEAQLEKSRLLSDRFSAERPKGSFSTLEIQRTEQGDSAMYLCASSPPVPTSGSYEQYFGPGTRLTVT.

The chain links TRBV5-6 to TRBJ1-2; 8 nucleotides match TRBD1. The length of the CDR3 is 15 residues. Unmatched junction bases numbered 4, after V lost 0 bases and J lost 3 bases. CDR1 and CDR2 (germline): SGHDT, YYEEEE. CDR3 DNA sequence: TGTGCCAGCAGCTTGGCGGCAGGGGGCGACTATGGCTACACCTTC. Protein: CASSLAAGGDYGYTF.

In nucleotides, the CDR3 is TGTGCCAGCAGCCACATAACAGGGGAACGATATGAGCAGTACTTC. It codes for CASSHITGERYEQYF. J is TRBJ2-7 and V is TRBV6-2 or TRBV6-3; 7 bases map to TRBD1. With V trimmed by 6 bases and J by 7 bases, 15 bases remained unmatched. Germline CDR1 MNHEY, CDR2 SVGEGT. The CDR3 covers 15 residues.

This clone was found once. V is TRBV6-6 and J is TRBJ1-5; possibly TRBD1 for D (5 bases). This CDR3 spans 13 amino acids. Germline CDR1 and CDR2: MNHNY and SVGAGI (reference sequence). Trimming removed 2 bases from V and 6 bases from J, with 8 bases in between. CDR3: CASSYGRGQPQHF. Written as DNA, the CDR3 is TGTGCCAGCAGTTACGGGAGGGGTCAGCCCCAGCATTTT.

The genes are TRBV5-1 and TRBJ1-1, with 8 bases fitting TRBD1. V gave up 0 bases and J gave up 1 base; unmatched junction bases: 5. The CDR3 is made up of 16 amino acids. Germline V gives CDR1 SGHRS, CDR2 YFSETQ. CDR3 residues: CASSLAGTGRNTEAFF. CDR3 bases: TGCGCCAGCAGCTTGGCCGGGACAGGAAGGAACACTGAAGCTTTCTTT.

This clone is a singleton in its sample. V and J are TRBV30 and TRBJ1-1; D gene ambiguous. Germline CDR1 reads GTSNPN; CDR2 reads SVGIG (reference sequence). The CDR3 sequence is 13 residues long. The V and J ends lost 3 bases and 4 bases respectively, with 12 bases between them. CDR3: CAWSYGPGTEAFF. The CDR3 region has the DNA TGTGCCTGGAGCTATGGTCCCGGCACTGAAGCTTTCTTT.

The chain links TRBV19 to TRBJ1-1; D ambiguous. The V and J ends lost 6 bases and 5 bases respectively, with 4 bases between them. There are 10 residues in the CDR3. Germline CDR1 reads LNHDA; CDR2 reads SQIVND (reference sequence). The CDR3, as DNA: TGTGCCAGTAGCAATACTGAAGCTTTCTTT. Protein sequence: CASSNTEAFF.

The V and J genes are TRBV7-9 and TRBJ2-1; 9 bases are a match to TRBD1. This CDR3 comprises 14 residues. CDR1 is SEHNR and CDR2 is FQNEAQ in the germline V gene (reference sequence). Germline trimming cut 3 bases from V and 6 bases from J; bases unmatched to any gene: 3. The CDR3 loop reads CASSLGQGFNEQFF. Here the CDR3 DNA reads TGTGCCAGCAGCTTGGGACAGGGATTCAATGAGCAGTTCTTC.

The CDR3 DNA follows: TGTGCCTGGAGTAGCTTACTAGCAGGCACCGGGGAGCTGTTTTTT. Translating gives CAWSSLLAGTGELFF. The rearrangement joins TRBV30 to TRBJ2-2, with a tentative D call TRBD2 (6 bases). Germline assignment: CDR1 GTSNPN and CDR2 SVGIG (reference sequence). The germline V and J ends were trimmed by 2 bases and 4 bases, with 14 bases remaining between them. The CDR3 consists of 15 residues.

This chain joins TRBV15 and TRBJ2-7, with 9 bases aligning to TRBD2. Losses at the gene ends were 0 bases for V and 2 bases for J; bases not matched to a gene: 5. CDR3 length equals 16 residues. Germline V CDR1 and CDR2: LNHNV, YYDKDF (reference sequence). The CDR3 loop is CATSRDRAGGAYEQYF. The CDR3 DNA reads as TGTGCCACCAGCAGAGATCGGGCGGGAGGGGCCTACGAGCAGTACTTC.

The chain combines TRBV14 with TRBJ1-6, with 9 positions matching TRBD1. The ends lost 4 bases at V and 7 bases at J; junction bases unmatched: 8. The germline V gene encodes CDR1 SGHDN and CDR2 FVKESK. This CDR3 is 16 amino acids long. DNA of the CDR3: TGTGCCAGCAGCCTTCAGACAGGGGGTAGCAATTCACCCCTCCACTTT. Its protein product is CASSLQTGGSNSPLHF. The entire variable domain, with the rest obtained from reference TRBV14 and TRBJ1-6, is as follows: EAGVTQFPSHSVIEKGQTVTLRCDPISGHDNLYWYRRVMGKEIKFLLHFVKESKQDESGMPNNRFLAERTGGTYSTLKVQPAELEDSGVYFCASSLQTGGSNSPLHFGNGTRLTVT.

The chain has TRBV7-9 and TRBJ2-7; D is perhaps TRBD1 or TRBD2 (12 bases each). Germline lookup yields CDR1 SEHNR and CDR2 FQNEAQ (reference sequence). The CDR3 runs 19 residues. The V end lost 5 bases, the J end lost 7 bases, and 33 bases lay between the germline ends. The DNA for the CDR3 is TGTGCCAGCAGCCCGGGACAGGGGGCGAGACTAGCGGGAGTGGGTGAGCAGTACTTC. Residues: CASSPGQGARLAGVGEQYF.

This clone was observed a handful of times. This chain joins TRBV30 and TRBJ1-5, with D possibly being TRBD1 (5 bases). CDR3 length equals 13 residues. Trimming cost V 5 bases and J 3 bases, with 11 bases left between them. Germline V gene sequence: CDR1 GTSNPN, CDR2 SVGIG (reference sequence). CDR3 sequence (DNA): TGTGCCTGGTCTGGACACCTCAATCAGCCCCAGCATTTT. It encodes CAWSGHLNQPQHF.

This chain connects TRBV28 to TRBJ2-1; 10 bases are shared with TRBD2. This CDR3 has 15 amino acids. Germline trimming cut 1 base from V and 12 bases from J; bases unmatched to any gene: 9. CDR1 is MDHEN, CDR2 SYDVKM, per germline. CDR3 bases: TGTGCCAGCAGTTTATTGATAGCGGGGGGACCGGGGCAGTTCTTC. Translation gives CASSLLIAGGPGQFF.

The genes are TRBV29-1 and TRBJ1-4, with 12 positions matching TRBD1. The CDR3 length is 15 residues. The ends lost 1 base at V and 7 bases at J; junction bases unmatched: 4. The germline gives CDR1 SQVTM, CDR2 ANQGSEA. CDR3 DNA sequence: TGCAGCGTTGAAGCTTTGGGACAGGGGGCTGAAAAACTGTTTTTT. Protein sequence: CSVEALGQGAEKLFF.

This chain joins TRBV19 and TRBJ2-5; tentatively, D is TRBD2 (5 bases). The CDR3 runs to 13 residues. The V and J ends lost 8 bases and 4 bases respectively, with 14 bases between them. Germline V gene sequence: CDR1 LNHDA, CDR2 SQIVND (reference sequence). CDR3 sequence (DNA): TGTGCCAGTTCGGGGAGCGCTGTAGAGACCCAGTACTTC. Its translation: CASSGSAVETQYF.

The gene calls are TRBV5-1 and TRBJ2-4, with TRBD1 matching over 9 bases. The CDR3 is 15 residues long. Germline CDR1 and CDR2: SGHRS and YFSETQ. J was trimmed by 7 bases and V by 4 bases; bases with no gene match: 9. For the CDR3, the DNA is TGCGCCAGCAGCCCCGGGGACAGGGATGGGAACATTCAGTACTTC. It codes for CASSPGDRDGNIQYF.

The chain uses TRBV3-1 (or the pseudogene TRBV3-2) and TRBJ2-1, with D possibly being TRBD2 (5 bases). Germline V gene data show CDR1 as LGHDT and CDR2 as YNNKEL (reference sequence). V lost 3 bases to trimming and J lost 3 bases, with 21 bases between them. This CDR3 region has 18 residues. The CDR3 nucleotides are TGTGCCAGCAGCCAGTGGGAAGAGAGGGCTTCATTCTACAATGAGCAGTTCTTC. It translates to CASSQWEERASFYNEQFF.

V gene TRBV6-2 or TRBV6-3 combines with J gene TRBJ2-3; 9 nucleotides line up with TRBD2. Germline-derived CDR1 and CDR2 are MNHEY and SVGEGT. The V segment lost 6 bases and the J segment 6 bases; nucleotides outside the gene matches: 7. This CDR3 spans 14 amino acids. CDR3 sequence: CASSRLAVLDTQYF. For the CDR3, the DNA is TGTGCCAGCAGCAGACTAGCGGTCCTGGATACGCAGTATTTT.